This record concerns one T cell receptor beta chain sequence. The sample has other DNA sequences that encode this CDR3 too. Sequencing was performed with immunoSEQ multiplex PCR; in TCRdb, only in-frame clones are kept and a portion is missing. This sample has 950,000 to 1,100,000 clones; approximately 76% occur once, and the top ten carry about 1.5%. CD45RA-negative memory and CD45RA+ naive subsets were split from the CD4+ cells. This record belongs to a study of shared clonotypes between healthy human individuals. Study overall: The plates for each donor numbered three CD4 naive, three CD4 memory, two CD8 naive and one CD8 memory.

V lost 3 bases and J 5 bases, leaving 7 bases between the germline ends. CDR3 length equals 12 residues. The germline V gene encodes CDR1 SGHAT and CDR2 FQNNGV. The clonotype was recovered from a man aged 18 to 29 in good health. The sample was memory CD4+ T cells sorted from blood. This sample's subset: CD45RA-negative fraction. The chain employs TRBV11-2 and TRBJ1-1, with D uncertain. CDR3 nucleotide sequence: TGTGCCAGCAGCTTGTATCGTACTGAAGCTTTCTTT. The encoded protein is CASSLYRTEAFF.